The sample holds many counts of the clone carrying this TCR beta chain. The antigen is not known. Trimming stripped 4 bases from V and 4 bases from J, with 14 bases between. The CDR3 has 14 residues. CDR1 is MGHRA and CDR2 is YSYEKL in the germline V gene. The cDNA came from 5'RACE with 10-nucleotide random UMIs. TCRdb re-derived calls from the 5' RACE reads in MiXCR, one entry per CDR3 protein. The data show tens of thousands of distinct CDR3 sequences, with 4% to 5.5% seen just once and about 3.2% held by the top ten. This record comes from a study of neurological immune-mediated disorders. Study-wide results and caveats: The multiple sclerosis repertoire cluster had no clinical or MRI feature associated with it. Phylogenetic grouping assigned the repertoires of 18 of 34 multiple sclerosis patients to a single related-CDR3 cluster, which may represent a signature. No CDR3 amino acid sequences recurred among expanded clones across subjects, suggesting private repertoires in all groups.

The J gene is TRBJ2-7, the V gene TRBV4-1; maybe TRBD1 (5 bases). The TCR originated in a woman between 50 and 59 years old with multiple sclerosis. The sample consisted of PBMCs. CDR3 nucleotides: TGCGCCAGCAGCCTCTCATTGCAGGGTTACGAGCAGTACGTC. Its translation is CASSLSLQGYEQYV.